The sequence of this TCR beta chain was determined in a study of cytomegalovirus exposure and HLA in healthy donors. About the research overall: A data release that came early held approximately 85 million unique TCRs from HLA-typed donors.

Study outcomes and limitations: More than 150 TCR beta chains were listed as cytomegalovirus-associated. From TCR beta sequences, most subjects' HLA-A and HLA-B alleles were reportedly predicted accurately. Analysis performed later showed TCR beta chains linked to HLA being more clonally expanded than equally common others.

In germline, CDR1 is SGHNT, CDR2 YYREEE (reference sequence). The V segment lost 5 bases and the J segment 6 bases; nucleotides outside the gene matches: 6. The CDR3 covers 13 residues. This clone came up many times. Its antigen is unidentified. The PCR employed 60 Vbeta primers together with 13 Jbeta primers. Assay used: immunoSEQ multiplex PCR; TCRdb lists only in-frame clones, some missing. Of about 190,000 clones listed, 75% to 80% were seen once; the top ten hold about 5.6%. The source of this sequence is a woman aged 25 to 39 in good health and CMV-seropositive. Sequences were obtained from PBMCs. The V and J genes are TRBV5-4 and TRBJ2-7; 9 nucleotides match TRBD1. The DNA for the CDR3 is TGTGCCAGCAGGACGGGACAGGGAAGCGAGCAGTACTTC. It is translated as CASRTGQGSEQYF.